Listed here are 12 T cell receptor beta chains from one sample, sequenced in a study of cytomegalovirus exposure and HLA in healthy donors (dated 2017 in TCRdb). The library was built by means of the immunoSEQ multiplex PCR assay. For the multiplex PCR, a mixture combining 60 forward primers for TCR Vbeta segments and 13 reverse primers for TCR Jbeta segments was used. Held by TCRdb, this immuneACCESS table contains in-frame sequences only and omits some clones. Under half of the omission traces to an unresolved V gene where checked; the cause of the rest is unknown. This sample comprises 110,000 or so clones, 77% of them detected only once. Jointly, the top ten make up 9.5% to 13% of the sample. Specimen: PBMCs. These receptors were taken from a man aged 35-49 years in good health and CMV-seropositive.

This sequence joins TRBV4-1 and TRBJ2-7, with no clear D. V was cut by 0 bases and J by 0 bases, with 9 bases left in between. The CDR3 has 15 amino acids. The germline gives CDR1 MGHRA, CDR2 YSYEKL. The CDR3 reads CASSQDGQDSYEQYF. In DNA form, the CDR3 reads TGCGCCAGCAGCCAAGATGGGCAGGACTCCTACGAGCAGTACTTC.

The rearrangement joins TRBV7-9 to TRBJ1-2; D call uncertain. CDR3 length: 15 amino acids. Germline V gives CDR1 SEHNR, CDR2 FQNEAQ (reference sequence). With 1 base removed from V and 2 bases from J, the gap between germline ends came to 11 bases. CDR3 in DNA: TGTGCCAGCAGCTTAGATCTTATGAGGAACTATGGCTACACCTTC. It codes for CASSLDLMRNYGYTF.

The chain couples TRBV19 to TRBJ1-5, with 7 bases lining up with TRBD1. V gave up 4 bases and J gave up 5 bases; unmatched junction bases: 5. This CDR3 comprises 14 residues. CDR1 LNHDA and CDR2 SQIVND come from the germline V gene (reference sequence). The CDR3 sequence is CASSNDRVYQPQHF. CDR3 bases: TGTGCCAGTAGTAACGACAGGGTCTATCAGCCCCAGCATTTT.

This chain connects TRBV7-8 to TRBJ1-6; D is possibly TRBD1 (5 bases). This CDR3 comprises 16 residues. Germline V gene lookup returns CDR1 SGHVS and CDR2 FQNEAQ. Trimming shortened V by 2 bases and J by 7 bases, and 15 bases separated the two germline ends. The CDR3 sequence is CASSLRQDNGNSPLHF. CDR3 DNA sequence: TGTGCCAGCAGCTTAAGGCAGGACAATGGAAATTCACCCCTCCACTTT.

This sequence joins TRBV19 and TRBJ2-6, with 7 bases lining up with TRBD2. The CDR3 extends over 19 amino acids. Germline CDR1 and CDR2: LNHDA and SQIVND (reference sequence). The junction had 12 bases not matched to a gene; V was cut back by 2 bases and J by 2 bases. CDR3 bases: TGTGCCAGTAGTATACGCGGGCGGGTAGGGAGGGCTGGGGCCAACGTCCTGACTTTC. Amino acid sequence: CASSIRGRVGRAGANVLTF. The whole variable domain, filled in from reference TRBV19 and TRBJ2-6, reads DGGITQSPKYLFRKEGQNVTLSCEQNLNHDAMYWYRQDPGQGLRLIYYSQIVNDFQKGDIAEGYSVSREKKESFPLTVTSAQKNPTAFYLCASSIRGRVGRAGANVLTFGAGSRLTVL.

The V call is TRBV19, the J call TRBJ2-1; no reliable D call. CDR1 and CDR2 (germline): LNHDA, SQIVND (reference sequence). V shed 3 bases and J shed 7 bases, with 13 bases lying between them. This CDR3 contains 14 residues. CDR3 region: CASSISHRPNEQFF. Written as DNA, the CDR3 is TGTGCCAGTAGTATTAGTCACAGACCAAATGAGCAGTTCTTC.

The count of this clone is one. The rearrangement joins TRBV6-6 to TRBJ1-1; a possible D gene is TRBD1 (5 bases). This CDR3 is 15 amino acids long. CDR1 and CDR2 (germline): MNHNY, SVGAGI (reference sequence). With 6 bases removed from V and 4 bases from J, the gap between germline ends came to 18 bases. In nucleotides, the CDR3 is TGTGCCAGCAGCCCCCCTCAAGGGGACTCCACTGAAGCTTTCTTT. Translated: CASSPPQGDSTEAFF.

The chain uses TRBV5-5 and TRBJ2-7; D may be TRBD1 (6 bases). The CDR3 has 14 residues. Germline V CDR1 and CDR2: SGHKS, YYEKEE (reference sequence). Trimming took 3 bases from V and 2 from J, leaving 12 bases between them. The CDR3 is CASSYRTETYEQYF. The CDR3 DNA sequence: TGTGCCAGCAGCTACAGGACAGAAACCTACGAGCAGTACTTC.

This clone was picked up a small number of times. The chain uses TRBV18 and TRBJ2-1; 9 nucleotides line up with TRBD2. The CDR3 runs to 13 residues. Germline V lookup: CDR1 KGHSH, CDR2 LQKENI. The J segment lost 10 bases and the V segment lost 2 bases, leaving 3 bases of the junction unmatched. As DNA, the CDR3 is TGTGCCAGCTCACCAACTCTAGCGGGGGAGCAGTTCTTC. This codes for CASSPTLAGEQFF.

The CDR3 nucleotides read TGCAGTGCTAAAACAGGGTTGAAGCAGTTCTTC. This translates into CSAKTGLKQFF. The V gene is TRBV20-1, the J gene TRBJ2-1, with D tentatively TRBD1 (6 bases). This CDR3 region has 11 residues. From germline, CDR1 is DFQATT and CDR2 SNEGSKA (reference sequence). V lost 4 bases, J lost 11 bases, and 12 bases lay in between.

This clone was detected once. This sequence joins TRBV10-3 and TRBJ1-1; 9 positions agree with TRBD1. V lost 6 bases, J lost 1 base, and 3 bases stayed unmatched. CDR1 and CDR2 (germline): ENHRY, SYGVKD. There are 14 residues in the CDR3. The CDR3 coding sequence is TGTGCCATCAGCCGGGACAGGGAGAACACTGAAGCTTTCTTT. Translated: CAISRDRENTEAFF.

CDR3 amino acids: CASSSSLGNPLGDTQYF. CDR3 nucleotide sequence: TGTGCCAGCAGCTCTAGTCTGGGTAACCCCTTGGGAGATACGCAGTATTTT. This sequence joins TRBV11-3 and TRBJ2-3, with unresolved D. V lost 4 bases to trimming and J lost 5 bases, with 22 bases between them. The CDR3 spans 17 residues. Germline values: CDR1 SGHNT, CDR2 YENEEA.